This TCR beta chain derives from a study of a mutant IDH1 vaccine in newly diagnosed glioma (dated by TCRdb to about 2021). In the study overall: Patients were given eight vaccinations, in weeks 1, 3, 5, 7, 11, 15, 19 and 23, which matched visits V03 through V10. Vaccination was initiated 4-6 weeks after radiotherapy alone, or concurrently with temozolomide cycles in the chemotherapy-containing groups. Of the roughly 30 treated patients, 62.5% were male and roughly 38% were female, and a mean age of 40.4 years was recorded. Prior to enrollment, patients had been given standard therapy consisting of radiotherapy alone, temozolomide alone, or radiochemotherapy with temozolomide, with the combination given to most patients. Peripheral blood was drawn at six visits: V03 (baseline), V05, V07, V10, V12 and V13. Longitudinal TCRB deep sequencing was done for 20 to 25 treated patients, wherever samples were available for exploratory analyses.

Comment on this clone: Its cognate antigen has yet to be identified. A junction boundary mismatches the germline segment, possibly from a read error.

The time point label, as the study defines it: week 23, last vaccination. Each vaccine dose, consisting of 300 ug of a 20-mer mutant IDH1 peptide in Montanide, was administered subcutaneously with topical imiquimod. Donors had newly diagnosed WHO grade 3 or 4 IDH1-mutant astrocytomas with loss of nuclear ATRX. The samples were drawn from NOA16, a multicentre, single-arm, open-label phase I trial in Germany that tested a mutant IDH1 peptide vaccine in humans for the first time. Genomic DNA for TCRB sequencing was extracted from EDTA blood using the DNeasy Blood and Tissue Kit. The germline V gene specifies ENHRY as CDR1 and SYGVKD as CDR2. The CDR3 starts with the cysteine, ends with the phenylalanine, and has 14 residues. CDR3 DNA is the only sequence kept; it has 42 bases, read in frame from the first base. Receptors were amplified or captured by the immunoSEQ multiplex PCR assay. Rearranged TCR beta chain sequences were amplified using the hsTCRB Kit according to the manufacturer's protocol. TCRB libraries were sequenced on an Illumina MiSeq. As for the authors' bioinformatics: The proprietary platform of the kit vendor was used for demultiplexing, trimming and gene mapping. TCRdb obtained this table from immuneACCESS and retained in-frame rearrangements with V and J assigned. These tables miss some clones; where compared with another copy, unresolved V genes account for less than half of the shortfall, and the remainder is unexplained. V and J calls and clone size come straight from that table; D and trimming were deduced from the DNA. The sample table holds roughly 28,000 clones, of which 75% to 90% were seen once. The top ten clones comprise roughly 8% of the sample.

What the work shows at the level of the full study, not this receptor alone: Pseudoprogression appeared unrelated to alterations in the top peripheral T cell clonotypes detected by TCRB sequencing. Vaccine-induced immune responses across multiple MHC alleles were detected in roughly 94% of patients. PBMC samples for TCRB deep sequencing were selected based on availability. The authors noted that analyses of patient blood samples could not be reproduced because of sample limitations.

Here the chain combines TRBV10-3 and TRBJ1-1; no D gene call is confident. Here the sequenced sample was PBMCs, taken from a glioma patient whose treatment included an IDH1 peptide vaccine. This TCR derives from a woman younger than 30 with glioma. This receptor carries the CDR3 CAISESWEGTKAFF. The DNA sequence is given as TGTGCCATCAGTGAGTCGTGGGAGGGCACTAAAGCTTTCTTT.